One and the same sample provided the 20 T cell receptor beta chains below, sequenced in a study of blood T cell repertoires in COVID-19. Sequencing used immunoSEQ multiplex PCR; TCRdb keeps in-frame clones, though not all of them. Altogether some 40,000 clones are present, more than 80% being singletons, with the ten largest covering approximately 0.35%. Specimen: peripheral blood. The source of these receptors is a man in his fifties with COVID-19, enrolled during active disease.

This chain uses TRBV18 with TRBJ2-7; TRBD1 agrees at 7 bases. V was clipped by 4 bases and J by 0 bases; unmatched bases: 3. Germline V gene data show CDR1 as KGHSH and CDR2 as LQKENI. CDR3 length: 14 residues. The chain's CDR3 is CASSLPGGSYEQYF. In DNA, the CDR3 is TGTGCCAGCTCACTCCCAGGGGGCTCCTACGAGCAGTACTTC.

The chain employs TRBV2 and TRBJ1-3, with D hard to call. Germline V gene sequence: CDR1 SNHLY, CDR2 FYNNEI. Between the trimmed V and J ends, which lost 2 bases and 0 bases, there was a span of 11 bases. The CDR3 runs to 16 residues. As DNA, the CDR3 is TGTGCCAGCAGTGAACTTGTTGTTTACTCTGGAAACACCATATATTTT. It codes for CASSELVVYSGNTIYF.

The rearrangement links TRBV5-1 to TRBJ1-2; 7 nucleotides line up with TRBD1. Germline-derived CDR1 and CDR2 are SGHRS and YFSETQ. The CDR3 runs 15 residues. The V segment lost 4 bases and the J segment 0 bases; nucleotides outside the gene matches: 6. The CDR3 here is CASSVGTAANYGYTF. Written as DNA, the CDR3 is TGCGCCAGCAGCGTAGGGACAGCAGCTAACTATGGCTACACCTTC.

V and J are TRBV24-1 and TRBJ2-5; a weak D match, TRBD2 (6 bases). Germline-derived CDR1 and CDR2 are KGHDR and SFDVKD. The CDR3 runs to 14 residues. V lost 5 bases, J lost 2 bases, and 11 bases lay in between. The CDR3 loop is CATSAPDYQETQYF. For the CDR3, the DNA is TGTGCCACCAGTGCCCCGGACTATCAAGAGACCCAGTACTTC.

This clone occurred once. The V and J genes are TRBV19 and TRBJ2-1; possible D gene TRBD2, 6 bases. CDR3 length: 17 residues. Germline loops: CDR1 LNHDA, CDR2 SQIVND (reference sequence). Trimming stripped 5 bases from V and 0 bases from J, with 17 bases between. The CDR3 DNA is TGTGCCAGTAGTTCGCCTCCCCGGGAGAGCTCCTACAATGAGCAGTTCTTC. This sequence encodes CASSSPPRESSYNEQFF.

CDR3 nucleotides: TGTGCCAGTAGTATAGGAGAGACAGGGGCCGACCCGGCTTTCTTT. Translating it yields CASSIGETGADPAFF. V is TRBV19 and J is TRBJ1-1, with 8 positions matching TRBD1. The CDR3 runs 15 residues. V shed 1 base, J shed 11 bases, and the junction held 12 bases outside the gene matches. CDR1 and CDR2 (germline): LNHDA, SQIVND (reference sequence).

V gene TRBV7-9 combines with J gene TRBJ1-1, with TRBD1 matching over 7 bases. V lost 5 bases to trimming and J lost 3 bases; unmatched junction nucleotides: 6. Germline CDR1 reads SEHNR; CDR2 reads FQNEAQ (reference sequence). The CDR3 contains 14 residues. CDR3 coding DNA: TGTGCCAGCAGCATCCCAGGGGGAGACACTGAAGCTTTCTTT. Its translation is CASSIPGGDTEAFF. Drawing the rest from reference TRBV7-9 and TRBJ1-1, the complete variable domain is DTGVSQNPRHKITKRGQNVTFRCDPISEHNRLYWYRQTLGQGPEFLTYFQNEAQLEKSRLLSDRFSAERPKGSFSTLEIQRTEQGDSAMYLCASSIPGGDTEAFFGQGTRLTVV.

The J gene is TRBJ2-7, the V gene TRBV5-1; the D gene is possibly TRBD2 (5 bases). The CDR3 has 17 amino acids. The germline V and J ends were trimmed by 0 bases and 6 bases, with 22 bases remaining between them. Germline lookup yields CDR1 SGHRS and CDR2 YFSETQ. In DNA, the CDR3 is TGCGCCAGCAGCTTGGGTGGTTGGGCGCGGGCGACGATCGAGCAGTACTTC. The encoded protein is CASSLGGWARATIEQYF.

This chain links TRBV5-6 with TRBJ2-7; D might be TRBD1 (6 bases). The CDR3 is made up of 15 amino acids. V lost 0 bases and J 2 bases, leaving 12 bases between the germline ends. Germline CDR1 reads SGHDT; CDR2 reads YYEEEE. CDR3 nucleotides: TGTGCCAGCAGCTTGGCCAGGGGCCTACCCTACGAGCAGTACTTC. Translated: CASSLARGLPYEQYF.

V gene TRBV3-1 (or the pseudogene TRBV3-2) combines with J gene TRBJ2-3; 9 nucleotides agree with TRBD2. This CDR3 region has 12 residues. The ends lost 6 bases at V and 15 bases at J; junction bases unmatched: 10. Germline lookup yields CDR1 LGHDT and CDR2 YNNKEL (reference sequence). The CDR3 coding sequence is TGTGCCAGCAGTTCCACCGGGACTAGCTATTATTTT. The encoded protein is CASSSTGTSYYF.

The chain uses TRBV7-2 and TRBJ1-6; D possibly corresponds to TRBD1 (5 bases). CDR1 and CDR2 (germline): SGHTA, FQGNSA. The V end was cut by 8 bases, the J end by 9 bases, with 17 bases between. The CDR3 is made up of 14 amino acids. The CDR3 DNA is TGTGCCAGCGGTACCTTTGGGGGGGGTTCACCCCTCCACTTT. Its translation: CASGTFGGGSPLHF.

The count of this clone is one. This rearrangement joins TRBV30 to TRBJ1-3; D is undetermined. Trimming pared 0 bases from V and 0 bases from J, leaving 21 bases between. The CDR3 totals 19 residues. Germline CDR1 reads GTSNPN; CDR2 reads SVGIG (reference sequence). CDR3 sequence (DNA): TGTGCCTGGAGTGTACGCCAACGGGTCCTGATTTACTCTGGAAACACCATATATTTT. Its protein product is CAWSVRQRVLIYSGNTIYF.

The chain couples TRBV6-4 to TRBJ2-1, with TRBD2 matching over 15 bases. CDR3 length equals 17 residues. The germline gives CDR1 MRHNA, CDR2 SNTAGT. V lost 3 bases to trimming and J lost 4 bases; unmatched junction nucleotides: 4. The CDR3 bases are TGTGCCAGCAGTGATCCCGGACTAGCGGGAGGGTACAATGAGCAGTTCTTC. Protein product: CASSDPGLAGGYNEQFF.

The chain carries TRBV5-4 and TRBJ2-7; possible D gene TRBD1, 6 bases. The V and J ends lost 3 bases and 3 bases respectively, with 13 bases between them. The CDR3 is 14 amino acids. Germline V lookup: CDR1 SGHNT, CDR2 YYREEE (reference sequence). The CDR3 DNA is TGTGCCAGCAGCTCTCTGGGGGCGGGCTACGAGCAGTACTTC. Translation gives CASSSLGAGYEQYF.

The gene calls are TRBV2 and TRBJ1-1; D gene uncertain. Per the germline V gene, CDR1 is SNHLY and CDR2 is FYNNEI. The CDR3 totals 15 residues. The ends were cut back, 4 bases at V and 7 bases at J, with 19 bases in the middle. DNA of the CDR3: TGTGCCAGCAGTGTTGTGTGGGGTTCCGAGGGTGAAGCTTTCTTT. Its translation is CASSVVWGSEGEAFF.

This sequence joins TRBV27 and TRBJ1-2; 11 bases are shared with TRBD1. The CDR3 consists of 15 residues. Losses at the gene ends were 2 bases for V and 6 bases for J; bases not matched to a gene: 5. Germline lookup yields CDR1 MNHEY and CDR2 SMNVEV (reference sequence). CDR3 loop: CASSLGTGGRNGYTF. The CDR3 DNA reads as TGTGCCAGCAGTTTAGGGACAGGGGGAAGAAATGGCTACACCTTC.

The chain couples TRBV11-3 to TRBJ2-2; 9 positions agree with TRBD2. The CDR3 covers 14 residues. The V gene's germline CDR1 is SGHNT and CDR2 YENEEA. Trimming took 4 bases from V and 6 from J; bases not matched to a gene: 3. The CDR3 DNA reads TGTGCCAGCAGCTCCGGCGGGAGGGCCGGGGAGCTGTTTTTT. As protein: CASSSGGRAGELFF.

V and J are TRBV7-9 and TRBJ1-1, with a tentative D call TRBD1 (5 bases). The CDR3 is 13 amino acids. From germline, CDR1 is SEHNR and CDR2 FQNEAQ (reference sequence). Trimming took 3 bases from V and 4 from J, leaving 9 bases between them. CDR3 coding DNA: TGTGCCAGCAGCTTTGCAGGGTTCACTGAAGCTTTCTTT. It is translated as CASSFAGFTEAFF.

The chain carries TRBV9 and TRBJ2-7; the match to TRBD2 covers 7 bases. After removal of 4 bases from V and 3 bases from J, the junction contained 16 bases not matched to a gene. Per the germline V gene, CDR1 is SGDLS and CDR2 is YYNGEE. CDR3 length: 17 amino acids. The CDR3 DNA is TGTGCCAGCAGCACCCGGGCGGTGGGAGGGAGTGACTACGAGCAGTACTTC. It translates to CASSTRAVGGSDYEQYF.

J is TRBJ1-1 and V is TRBV3-1 (or the pseudogene TRBV3-2); weak D call: TRBD1 (5 bases). The length of the CDR3 is 16 residues. Germline assignment: CDR1 LGHDT and CDR2 YNNKEL (reference sequence). V dropped 3 bases and J dropped 0 bases, with 14 bases sitting between them. CDR3 nucleotides: TGTGCCAGCAGCCATCCCTGGAGGGGCATGAACACTGAAGCTTTCTTT. Protein sequence: CASSHPWRGMNTEAFF.